Listed here are 29 T cell receptor beta chains from one sample, sequenced in a study of shared clonotypes between healthy human individuals. TCRdb keeps only in-frame clones here, not all; method: immunoSEQ multiplex PCR. The sample consists of roughly 400,000 clones, about 96% of them appearing once. Sequenced input: memory CD8+ T cells sorted from blood. Subset: CD45RO+ cells pooled with CCR7-negative TemRA cells. These receptors all come from a man aged 30 to 39 in good health.

With respect to this clone: This sample also contains other DNA sequences that code for the same CDR3. V gene TRBV5-1 combines with J gene TRBJ2-6; possibly TRBD1 for D (6 bases). The CDR3 totals 15 residues. CDR1 SGHRS and CDR2 YFSETQ come from the germline V gene. Trimming cost V 3 bases and J 1 base, with 8 bases left between them. In DNA, the CDR3 is TGCGCCAGCAGCTCAACAGGGTCTGGGGCCAACGTCCTGACTTTC. Its protein is CASSSTGSGANVLTF.

Comments on this clone: The junction departs from germline at one end; a sequencing error may be responsible. The rearrangement links TRBV7-7 to TRBJ2-7, with 8 bases lining up with TRBD1. The CDR3 is made up of 15 amino acids. Germline CDR1 is SSHAT and CDR2 is FNYEAQ (reference sequence). The CDR3 coding sequence is TGTGCTAGCAGCACCCGGGACAGGAGCTCCTACGAGCAGTACTTC. Amino acid sequence: CASSTRDRSSYEQYF.

The gene calls are TRBV20-1 and TRBJ2-7, with 8 positions matching TRBD2. V gave up 5 bases and J gave up 4 bases; unmatched junction bases: 1. The length of the CDR3 is 11 residues. CDR1 and CDR2 (germline): DFQATT, SNEGSKA (reference sequence). CDR3 sequence: CSAERGYEQYF. The CDR3 DNA is TGCAGTGCTGAGCGGGGGTACGAGCAGTACTTC.

The chain is built from TRBV15 and TRBJ2-1; 11 bases are a match to TRBD2. Germline-derived CDR1 and CDR2 are LNHNV and YYDKDF (reference sequence). The V gene end was trimmed by 3 bases and the J gene end by 0 bases; junction bases not matched to a gene: 7. The CDR3 length is 18 residues. CDR3 sequence reads: CATSRTLAGESSYNEQFF. CDR3 coding DNA: TGTGCCACCAGCAGGACACTAGCGGGAGAAAGCTCCTACAATGAGCAGTTCTTC.

V usage is TRBV30 and J usage is TRBJ1-4; maybe TRBD1 (5 bases). Germline-derived CDR1 and CDR2 are GTSNPN and SVGIG (reference sequence). The germline V and J ends were trimmed by 3 bases and 6 bases, with 20 bases remaining between them. The CDR3 loop spans 16 amino acids. DNA of the CDR3: TGTGCCTGGAGGGGTCTTAACCAGGGCAAAGATGAAAAACTGTTTTTT. This encodes CAWRGLNQGKDEKLFF.

This rearrangement joins TRBV10-3 to TRBJ2-7; D assignment may be TRBD1 or TRBD2 (5 bases each). With 2 bases removed from V and 3 bases from J, the gap between germline ends came to 32 bases. This CDR3 comprises 21 residues. Germline V CDR1 and CDR2: ENHRY, SYGVKD. CDR3 residues: CAISETTILFPLRDRHYEQYF. CDR3 DNA sequence: TGTGCCATCAGTGAGACCACCATTTTATTCCCGCTAAGGGACCGCCACTACGAGCAGTACTTC.

J is TRBJ2-3 and V is TRBV4-1; D not resolved. The CDR3 is 13 amino acids. Per germline, CDR1 MGHRA and CDR2 YSYEKL. The V end was cut by 2 bases, the J end by 5 bases, with 8 bases between. The CDR3 DNA sequence: TGCGCCAGCAGCCAATCGGCGGTAGATACGCAGTATTTT. Translated: CASSQSAVDTQYF.

The chain joins TRBV15 to TRBJ2-2; D is unresolved. Germline CDR1 is LNHNV and CDR2 is YYDKDF (reference sequence). The germline V and J ends were trimmed by 0 bases and 4 bases, with 9 bases remaining between them. The CDR3 runs 15 residues. DNA for the CDR3: TGTGCCACCAGCAGAGAAAGGGTTGGCACCGGGGAGCTGTTTTTT. It codes for CATSRERVGTGELFF.

The V and J genes are TRBV4-2 and TRBJ2-1; TRBD2 matches 8 bases. V lost 3 bases, J lost 6 bases, and 10 bases stayed unmatched. There are 16 residues in the CDR3. CDR1 is LGHNA, CDR2 YNFKEQ, per germline. The DNA for the CDR3 is TGTGCCAGCAGCCAGCCATGGGCGGGAGGTGTCAATGAGCAGTTCTTC. Translation: CASSQPWAGGVNEQFF.

J is TRBJ1-2 and V is TRBV10-3; a possible D gene is TRBD1 (6 bases). CDR1 is ENHRY, CDR2 SYGVKD, per germline. This CDR3 is built from 14 residues. Trimming removed 5 bases at V and 0 bases at J, with 10 bases between. In DNA form, the CDR3 reads TGTGCCATCAGTCGGGGGGCACCTAACTATGGCTACACCTTC. Its translation: CAISRGAPNYGYTF.

The chain combines TRBV16 with TRBJ1-1; tentative D call: TRBD1 (6 bases). V was trimmed by 1 base and J by 6 bases, leaving 9 bases between them. The CDR3 sequence is 13 residues long. CDR1 is KGHSY and CDR2 is FQNENV in the germline V gene. This CDR3 reads CASSQWGAAEAFF. The CDR3 DNA reads as TGTGCCAGCAGCCAATGGGGGGCCGCTGAAGCTTTCTTT.

CDR3 in DNA: TGCGCCAGCAGCCAAGAGGCGGACTTCTACGAGCAGTACTTC. Translated: CASSQEADFYEQYF. The chain has TRBV4-1 and TRBJ2-7; D possibly corresponds to TRBD2 (5 bases). Germline assignment: CDR1 MGHRA and CDR2 YSYEKL. The CDR3 is 14 residues long. Trimming shortened V by 0 bases and J by 3 bases, and 9 bases separated the two germline ends.

This chain connects TRBV5-3 to TRBJ2-5; D not resolved. TRBV5-3 is placed among ORFs of uncertain function. The CDR3 sequence is 12 residues long. Trimming took off 0 bases at V and 3 bases at J, with 3 bases between the two ends. The CDR3 bases are TGTGCCAGAAGCTTGGGGGAAGAGACCCAGTACTTC. Amino acids: CARSLGEETQYF.

This chain joins TRBV9 and TRBJ1-5, with 10 nucleotides matching TRBD1. The germline V gene has CDR1 SGDLS and CDR2 YYNGEE. The CDR3 is 16 amino acids. With V trimmed by 3 bases and J by 0 bases, 3 bases remained unmatched. The CDR3 is CASSGQGAYSNQPQHF. Here the CDR3 DNA reads TGTGCCAGCAGCGGACAGGGGGCATATAGCAATCAGCCCCAGCATTTT.

The CDR3 spells CASSFFGYSISSYEQYF. The CDR3 DNA sequence: TGTGCCAGCAGCTTTTTTGGGTACTCAATCAGCTCCTACGAGCAGTACTTC. This chain connects TRBV5-6 to TRBJ2-7; no clear D. Trimming took 2 bases from V and 0 from J, leaving 18 bases between them. This CDR3 is 17 amino acids long. Germline CDR1 SGHDT, CDR2 YYEEEE.

This chain uses TRBV30 with TRBJ1-4; D is ambiguous. The germline CDR1 and CDR2 sequences are GTSNPN and SVGIG (reference sequence). With 4 bases removed from V and 0 bases from J, the gap between germline ends came to 3 bases. The length of the CDR3 is 12 residues. CDR3 sequence: CAWTTTNEKLFF. Here the CDR3 DNA reads TGTGCCTGGACAACAACTAATGAAAAACTGTTTTTT.

This clone occurred once. In nucleotides, the CDR3 is TGCGCCAGCAGCCCCACGCCGGACAGGTCAGAGACCCAGTACTTC. Protein sequence: CASSPTPDRSETQYF. The chain uses TRBV5-1 and TRBJ2-5; 7 nucleotides align to TRBD1. CDR1 is SGHRS, CDR2 YFSETQ, per germline. The CDR3 loop spans 15 amino acids. V lost 4 bases and J lost 4; bases outside the gene matches: 10.

This chain uses TRBV11-1 with TRBJ2-5; no definite D call. V lost 3 bases to trimming and J lost 0 bases, with 14 bases between them. Germline V gene data show CDR1 as SGHAT and CDR2 as FQDESV (reference sequence). CDR3 length: 16 residues. The CDR3 DNA is TGTGCCAGCAGCTTCGGGCAGACCTTAGACCAAGAGACCCAGTACTTC. Its translation is CASSFGQTLDQETQYF.

The chain recombines TRBV30 with TRBJ2-5; D not certain. The CDR3 covers 11 residues. CDR1 is GTSNPN and CDR2 is SVGIG in the germline V gene (reference sequence). V dropped 2 bases and J dropped 4 bases, with 5 bases sitting between them. The CDR3 DNA reads TGTGCCTGGAGTATGAGAGAGACCCAGTACTTC. Translated, it gives CAWSMRETQYF.

The V gene is TRBV14, the J gene TRBJ2-1; 8 bases are shared with TRBD2. Germline loops: CDR1 SGHDN, CDR2 FVKESK. This CDR3 is 17 amino acids long. The V segment lost 4 bases and the J segment 1 base; nucleotides outside the gene matches: 9. The CDR3 nucleotides are TGTGCCAGCAGCCGTCTGAGCGGGGGACTATCCTACAATGAGCAGTTCTTC. Residues: CASSRLSGGLSYNEQFF.

The chain combines TRBV19 with TRBJ1-2, with D unclear. CDR1 is LNHDA, CDR2 SQIVND, per germline (reference sequence). Trimming took off 7 bases at V and 2 bases at J, with 17 bases between the two ends. This CDR3 contains 15 residues. DNA for the CDR3: TGTGCCAGTAATCGCGTCGGGAGTGGGAACTATGGCTACACCTTC. Protein: CASNRVGSGNYGYTF.

The CDR3 loop reads CASSKGLAGVTGELFF. In DNA, the CDR3 is TGTGCCAGCAGCAAGGGACTAGCGGGGGTAACCGGGGAGCTGTTTTTT. The chain recombines TRBV11-2 with TRBJ2-2; TRBD2 matches at 14 bases. The CDR3 runs 16 residues. Germline-derived CDR1 and CDR2 are SGHAT and FQNNGV. V lost 5 bases to trimming and J lost 5 bases; unmatched junction nucleotides: 4. Looking up the rest from reference TRBV11-2 and TRBJ2-2 gives the full variable domain: EAGVAQSPRYKIIEKRQSVAFWCNPISGHATLYWYQQILGQGPKLLIQFQNNGVVDDSQLPKDRFSAERLKGVDSTLKIQPAKLEDSAVYLCASSKGLAGVTGELFFGEGSRLTVL.

The J gene is TRBJ2-5, the V gene TRBV6-5; D call uncertain. CDR1 and CDR2 (germline): MNHEY, SVGAGI. V gave up 0 bases and J gave up 2 bases, with 7 bases separating them. The CDR3 totals 14 residues. The CDR3 protein is CASSYSGSQETQYF. In DNA, the CDR3 is TGTGCCAGCAGTTACTCCGGAAGTCAAGAGACCCAGTACTTC.

The chain carries TRBV10-1 and TRBJ2-2; D uncertain. Germline CDR1 WNHNN, CDR2 SYGVQD (reference sequence). Trimming cost V 5 bases and J 0 bases, with 13 bases left between them. The CDR3 has 16 amino acids. CDR3 DNA sequence: TGCGCCAGCAGTCCCTATGGAAGGACGAACACCGGGGAGCTGTTTTTT. Residues: CASSPYGRTNTGELFF.

This chain joins TRBV7-2 and TRBJ1-2; no clear D gene. This CDR3 contains 13 residues. V lost 6 bases, J lost 1 base, and 9 bases lay in between. Germline loops: CDR1 SGHTA, CDR2 FQGNSA. CDR3 region: CASRPTGNYGYTF. CDR3 sequence (DNA): TGTGCCAGCAGGCCGACGGGTAACTATGGCTACACCTTC.

This rearrangement joins TRBV10-3 to TRBJ2-5, with 9 bases lining up with TRBD2. The germline V gene encodes CDR1 ENHRY and CDR2 SYGVKD. V trimming: 0 bases; J trimming: 4 bases; junction bases outside the gene matches: 0. There are 14 residues in the CDR3. CDR3 residues: CAISESLAGETQYF. The DNA for the CDR3 is TGTGCCATCAGTGAGTCACTAGCGGGAGAGACCCAGTACTTC.

The gene calls are TRBV6-6 and TRBJ1-5; D is unclear. Trimming took 0 bases from V and 2 from J, leaving 5 bases between them. CDR3 length: 14 amino acids. In germline, CDR1 is MNHNY, CDR2 SVGAGI (reference sequence). CDR3 residues: CASSYSAGNQPQHF. Here the CDR3 DNA reads TGTGCCAGCAGTTACTCCGCGGGCAATCAGCCCCAGCATTTT.

This chain links TRBV29-1 with TRBJ2-5, with no clear D. The ends were cut back, 6 bases at V and 5 bases at J, with 16 bases in the middle. This CDR3 has 13 residues. Looked up from germline, CDR1 is SQVTM and CDR2 is ANQGSEA. CDR3 sequence (DNA): TGCAGCGTGGTTAAGGGCCGAAGGGAGACCCAGTACTTC. Encoded protein: CSVVKGRRETQYF.

The chain employs TRBV6-5 and TRBJ2-7; D may correspond to TRBD1 or TRBD2 (5 bases each). The CDR3 covers 16 residues. Germline values: CDR1 MNHEY, CDR2 SVGAGI. Trimming left V 0 bases short and J 1 base short, with 13 bases between. The chain's CDR3 is CASSYSRAQGSYEQYF. Written as DNA, the CDR3 is TGTGCCAGCAGTTACTCGAGGGCGCAGGGTTCCTACGAGCAGTACTTC.